This T cell receptor (beta chain) was documented in a study of T cell changes during pregnancy in multiple sclerosis. Only one count was recorded for this clone. Trimming stripped 1 base from V and 5 bases from J, with 6 bases between. Germline CDR1 and CDR2: MDHEN and SYDVKM. The CDR3 totals 13 residues. Using immunoSEQ multiplex PCR, the repertoire was profiled, and TCRdb retains in-frame clones only, with some absent. The sample consists of 70,000 to 100,000 clones, 94% of them appearing once. The chain links TRBV28 to TRBJ2-1, with D unclear. Sequenced material: peripheral blood, taken in the third trimester of pregnancy. The receptor was derived from a female donor with multiple sclerosis, enrolled in a pregnancy study. The CDR3 coding sequence is TGTGCCAGCAGTTTATTTCATCACAATGAGCAGTTCTTC. It translates to CASSLFHHNEQFF.